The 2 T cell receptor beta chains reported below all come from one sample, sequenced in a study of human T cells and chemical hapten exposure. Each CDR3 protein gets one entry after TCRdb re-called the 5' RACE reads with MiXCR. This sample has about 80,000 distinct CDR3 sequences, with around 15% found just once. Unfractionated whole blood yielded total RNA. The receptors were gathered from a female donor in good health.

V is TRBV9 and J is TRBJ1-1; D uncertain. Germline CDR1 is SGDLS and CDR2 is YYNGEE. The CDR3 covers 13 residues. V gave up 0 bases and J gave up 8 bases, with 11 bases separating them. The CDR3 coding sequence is TGTGCCAGCAGCGTAGTTAGTGATGCGGAAGCTTTCTTT. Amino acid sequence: CASSVVSDAEAFF.

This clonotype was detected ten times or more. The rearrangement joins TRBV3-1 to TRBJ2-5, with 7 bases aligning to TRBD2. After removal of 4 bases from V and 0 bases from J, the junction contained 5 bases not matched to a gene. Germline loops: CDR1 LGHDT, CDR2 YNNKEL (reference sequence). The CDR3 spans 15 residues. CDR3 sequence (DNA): TGTGCCAGCAGCCGACTAGCCCTGTACCAAGAGACCCAGTACTTC. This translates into CASSRLALYQETQYF.